The 7 T cell receptor beta chains given below trace back to one sample, sequenced in a study of PD-L1 blockade in urothelial cancer. Assay: immunoSEQ multiplex PCR; the TCRdb copy retains only in-frame clones and omits some. The sample lists about 50,000 clones; 70% to 85% were seen once. Regarding time point: peripheral blood 6 weeks after treatment start. The source material was PBMCs, sampled around atezolizumab (anti-PD-L1) treatment. The receptors shown here come from a man aged 45-65 years with urothelial cancer.

The chain carries TRBV27 and TRBJ2-1; D might be TRBD1 (7 bases). The CDR3 runs 15 residues. The germline V gene encodes CDR1 MNHEY and CDR2 SMNVEV (reference sequence). The V and J ends lost 3 bases and 5 bases respectively, with 14 bases between them. The DNA of the CDR3 is TGTGCCAGCAGTTTCCAGGGGGGTAGGAACAATGAGCAGTTCTTC. This codes for CASSFQGGRNNEQFF.

This clone was recorded once. This chain links TRBV28 with TRBJ2-3, with D possibly matching TRBD1 (6 bases). Germline CDR1 reads MDHEN; CDR2 reads SYDVKM. V lost 3 bases and J 6 bases, leaving 13 bases between the germline ends. The CDR3 has 14 amino acids. The chain's CDR3 is CASSFPQGSDTQYF. The CDR3 DNA sequence: TGTGCCAGCAGTTTTCCACAGGGTTCGGATACGCAGTATTTT.

This clone came up a few times. The V and J genes are TRBV28 and TRBJ1-2, with 8 positions matching TRBD1. V was pared by 5 bases and J by 5 bases, with 1 base of the junction left unmatched. From germline, CDR1 is MDHEN and CDR2 SYDVKM. CDR3 length equals 12 residues. CDR3 coding DNA: TGTGCCAGCAGTCGACAGGGGTATGGCTACACCTTC. Protein sequence: CASSRQGYGYTF.

The rearrangement uses TRBV11-2 and TRBJ1-1, with a tentative D call TRBD1 (5 bases). Trimming took 1 base from V and 9 from J, leaving 9 bases between them. CDR1 is SGHAT and CDR2 is FQNNGV in the germline V gene. The CDR3 is 12 amino acids. In DNA, the CDR3 is TGTGCCAGCAGCTTAGGGGGGGGAAAAGCTTTCTTT. It is translated as CASSLGGGKAFF.

This rearrangement joins TRBV30 to TRBJ1-2; 8 bases fit TRBD1. Per the germline V gene, CDR1 is GTSNPN and CDR2 is SVGIG (reference sequence). V was clipped by 2 bases and J by 8 bases; unmatched bases: 7. CDR3 length: 13 residues. DNA of the CDR3: TGTGCCTGGAGTTATAAGGACAGGGAAGGCTACACCTTC. Translating it yields CAWSYKDREGYTF.

The V call is TRBV27, the J call TRBJ2-2; D gene ambiguous. With 4 bases removed from V and 2 bases from J, the gap between germline ends came to 8 bases. CDR1 is MNHEY and CDR2 is SMNVEV in the germline V gene (reference sequence). The CDR3 length is 14 residues. CDR3 residues: CASSSVRNTGELFF. The CDR3 DNA follows: TGTGCCAGCAGTTCGGTCCGCAACACCGGGGAGCTGTTTTTT.

This chain links TRBV27 with TRBJ2-7, with 8 bases matching TRBD2. The germline V gene has CDR1 MNHEY and CDR2 SMNVEV (reference sequence). V was clipped by 2 bases and J by 4 bases; unmatched bases: 16. The CDR3 extends over 18 amino acids. The CDR3 DNA is TGTGCCAGCAGTTTACGCGCACGGGGGGGTTCACGATCTTACGAGCAGTACTTC. Protein sequence: CASSLRARGGSRSYEQYF.